This TCR beta chain is drawn from a study of T cell responses to AZD1222 COVID-19 vaccine. Regarding the study as a whole: Regions 160-218 and 743-854 held dominance among vaccine-associated CD4 TCRs, which spanned spike. Baseline seropositivity occurred in only 5 to 7 AZD1222 recipients. It should be noted that donors were predominantly white British and more often female, and clonal diversity was possibly underestimated. After two AZD1222 doses, spike-specific TCR breadth and depth rose versus day 0.

TCRdb keeps only in-frame clones here, not all; method: immunoSEQ multiplex PCR. The sample shows around 130,000 clones, around 90% of them seen only once. There are 12 residues in the CDR3. Trimming pared 7 bases from V and 1 base from J, leaving 8 bases between. Concerning this clone itself: Its specificity is unknown.

This clonotype originated in an adult in good health. The chain couples TRBV12-3 or TRBV12-4 to TRBJ2-7; unclear D gene. Sequences were derived from peripheral blood, sampled on day 0 of AZD1222 vaccination. CDR3 protein: CASNHPSYEQYF. The DNA for the CDR3 is TGTGCCAGCAACCATCCATCCTACGAGCAGTACTTC.